Following are 3 T cell receptor beta chains from one sample sequenced in a study of blood T cell repertoires in COVID-19. Only in-frame clones appear in the TCRdb table, and some are missing; sequencing was by immunoSEQ multiplex PCR. This table has around 140,000 clones, around 88% appearing once. The sample comprised peripheral blood. These receptors originate from a man between 45 and 60 years old with active or convalescent COVID-19.

The chain couples TRBV7-2 to TRBJ2-7; 12 bases agree with TRBD2. The CDR3 runs to 17 residues. V dropped 3 bases and J dropped 2; count of bases not matched to a gene: 8. The germline CDR1 and CDR2 sequences are SGHTA and FQGNSA. The CDR3 nucleotides are TGTGCCAGCAGCTTGAGCGGGGCTAGCGGGGGGGCCTACGAGCAGTACTTC. Residues: CASSLSGASGGAYEQYF.

The chain has TRBV30 and TRBJ1-5; TRBD1 is a possible D gene (6 bases). The CDR3 loop spans 13 amino acids. Trimming took 3 bases from V and 2 from J, leaving 8 bases between them. Germline CDR1 is GTSNPN and CDR2 is SVGIG (reference sequence). CDR3 in DNA: TGTGCCTGGAGAGGGGGAGGCAATCAGCCCCAGCATTTT. It codes for CAWRGGGNQPQHF.

The chain recombines TRBV5-4 with TRBJ2-3; D is undetermined. Looked up from germline, CDR1 is SGHNT and CDR2 is YYREEE (reference sequence). V was clipped by 0 bases and J by 2 bases, with 7 bases between them. The CDR3 is 14 residues long. The CDR3 reads CASSLGASTDTQYF. For the CDR3, the DNA is TGTGCCAGCAGCTTGGGGGCGTCCACAGATACGCAGTATTTT.